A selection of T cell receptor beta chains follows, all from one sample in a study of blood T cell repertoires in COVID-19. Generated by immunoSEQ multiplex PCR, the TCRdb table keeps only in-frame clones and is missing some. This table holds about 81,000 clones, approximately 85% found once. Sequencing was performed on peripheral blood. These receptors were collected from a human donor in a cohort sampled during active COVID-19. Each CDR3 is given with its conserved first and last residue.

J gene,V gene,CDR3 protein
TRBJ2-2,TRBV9,CASSVEWAGGTGELFF
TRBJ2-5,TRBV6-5,CASSYVTSGGAQYF
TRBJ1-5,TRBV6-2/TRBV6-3,CASSRPTQISNQPQHF
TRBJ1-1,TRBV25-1,CASSPWGQLNTEAFF
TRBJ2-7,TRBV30,CAWKTGGDEQYF
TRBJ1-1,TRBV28,CASSGESWGDTEAFF
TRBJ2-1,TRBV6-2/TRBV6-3,CASSYSVDDTNEQFF
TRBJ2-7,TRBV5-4,CASSTSQGQAVGEQYF
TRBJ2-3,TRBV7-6,CASSTLASSTDTQYF
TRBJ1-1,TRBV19,CASSPTSHNMNTEAFF
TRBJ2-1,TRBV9,CASSAGDRGSYNEQFF
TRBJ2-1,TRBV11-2,CASSPGQGGDEQFF
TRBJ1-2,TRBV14,CASSQQPGQGSYGYTF
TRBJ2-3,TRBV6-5,CASRSRGASSSQYF
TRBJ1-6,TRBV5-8,CASSLIRLSPAVRSPLHF
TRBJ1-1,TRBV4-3,CASSQGWTERTEAFF
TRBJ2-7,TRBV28,CASSLPGTSGFF
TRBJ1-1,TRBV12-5,CASGKTGNTEAFF
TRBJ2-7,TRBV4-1,CASSQDFGGYEQYF
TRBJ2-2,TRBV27,CASQGTGELFF
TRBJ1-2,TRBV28,CASRYEGVHGYTF
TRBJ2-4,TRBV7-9,CASSPAGSSNIQYF
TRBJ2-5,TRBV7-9,CASSFRGQGTGETQYF
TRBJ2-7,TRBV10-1,CASSESGGSPGEQYF
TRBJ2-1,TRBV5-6,CASSTRNEQFF
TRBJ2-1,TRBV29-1,CSVEGGTELVANEQFF
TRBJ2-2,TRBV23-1,CASSHPRGQGTGELFF